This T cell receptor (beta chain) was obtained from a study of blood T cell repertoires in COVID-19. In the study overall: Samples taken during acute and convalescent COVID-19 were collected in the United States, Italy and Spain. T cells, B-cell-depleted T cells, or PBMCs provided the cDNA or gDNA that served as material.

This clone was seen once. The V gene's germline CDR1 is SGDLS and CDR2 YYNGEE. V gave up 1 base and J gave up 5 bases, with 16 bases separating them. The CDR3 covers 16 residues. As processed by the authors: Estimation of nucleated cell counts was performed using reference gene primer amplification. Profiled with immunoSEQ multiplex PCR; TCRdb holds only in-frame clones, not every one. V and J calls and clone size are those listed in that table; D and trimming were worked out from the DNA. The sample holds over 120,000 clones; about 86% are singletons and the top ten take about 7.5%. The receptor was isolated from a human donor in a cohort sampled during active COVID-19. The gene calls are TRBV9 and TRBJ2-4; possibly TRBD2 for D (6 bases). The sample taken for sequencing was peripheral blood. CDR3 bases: TGTGCCAGCAGCGTATCTGGAGGGAAGGGAGAAAACATTCAGTACTTC. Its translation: CASSVSGGKGENIQYF. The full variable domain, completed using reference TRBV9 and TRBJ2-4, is DSGVTQTPKHLITATGQRVTLRCSPRSGDLSVYWYQQSLDQGLQFLIQYYNGEERAKGNILERFSAQQFPDLHSELNLSSLELGDSALYFCASSVSGGKGENIQYFGAGTRLSVL.